This TCR beta chain was retrieved from a study of shared clonotypes between healthy human individuals. CDR1 SGHRS and CDR2 YFSETQ come from the germline V gene. The CDR3 has 13 residues. Trimming took off 7 bases at V and 2 bases at J, with 12 bases between the two ends. Every contributor of samples was a Caucasian grown-up residing in Nashville, Tennessee. Several immunoSEQ plates received, in even portions, the genomic DNA of each subset. Unsorted PBMC contributed 250 to 300 ng DNA, 25,000 to 35,000 T cell genomes, to each replicate PCR. The assay was immunoSEQ multiplex PCR, and TCRdb's table has in-frame clones only and misses some. Among around 500,000 clones listed, more than 75% were seen once.

V and J are TRBV5-1 and TRBJ1-1; tentatively, D is TRBD1 (5 bases). This TCR derives from a woman aged 40 to 50 in good health. Some clones in this sample may be carry-over from other donors' samples. Sequences were obtained from PBMCs. The CDR3 here is CASRGDLNTEAFF. Here the CDR3 DNA reads TGCGCCAGCCGGGGGGACCTAAACACTGAAGCTTTCTTT.